This record concerns one T cell receptor (beta chain) sequence. Antigen: not known. V was pared by 6 bases and J by 6 bases, with 3 bases of the junction left unmatched. This CDR3 has 12 residues. Per germline, CDR1 LGHNT and CDR2 FRNRAP. The data derive from a study of OX40 agonist ivuxolimab in advanced cancers. Whole-study context: Administration of intravenous ivuxolimab to patients occurred every 2 weeks at 0.01 to 10 mg/kg.

Points from the study as a whole: Partial responders treated at 0.1-3.0 mg/kg exhibited clonal expansion among the lowest measured. The antigen specificity of the peripheral T cells (those that were expanded) was not determined.

TCRdb's table, derived via immunoSEQ multiplex PCR, lists solely in-frame clones and lacks some. The sample records tens of thousands of clones, more than 75% being singletons. The chain uses TRBV12-5 and TRBJ1-2, with 8 bases that match TRBD1. This clonotype originated in an adult with an advanced solid tumor such as melanoma, head and neck, liver or kidney cancer. The sequenced sample was CD4+ or CD8+ T cells sorted from blood, obtained in a trial of the OX40 agonist ivuxolimab. The CDR3 here is CASGWGQDGYTF. The DNA of the CDR3 is TGTGCTAGTGGGTGGGGACAGGATGGCTACACCTTC.